This TCR beta chain was sequenced during a study of T cells after yellow fever vaccination (dated 2019 in TCRdb). Turning to the overall study: The SMART-Seq v4 Ultra Low Input RNA kit was used to prepare libraries from fractions with low cell numbers. The cohort comprised two healthy male donors, one aged 18 to 30 and one aged 30 to 40 years. Bulk PBMC replicates and cell subsets were isolated from blood drawn at multiple timepoints before and after both primary and secondary immunization. To follow T-cell clones before and after both primary and booster YFV17D yellow fever vaccination, bulk TCR alpha and beta repertoires underwent longitudinal sequencing. Findings and caveats that apply to the study as a whole: Computational filtering was needed because FACS-sorted repertoires could contain abundant contaminating clonotypes from the bulk population. A small fraction of clonotypes appeared in both the CD4 and CD8 compartments, likely as a result of convergent recombination. The secondary T-cell response was weaker than the primary response but faster, peaking on day 5 instead of day 15. Because only a couple of donors were included in the study, the extent to which the findings can be generalized is limited. After the booster, most of the clones that had expanded following primary vaccination were detected again (just under 97% of CD4 and roughly 90% of CD8), which suggests that memory was broadly maintained.

The sample's treatment or condition, from its label and the paper: live attenuated yellow fever vaccine strain. Two biological replicates of bulk PBMCs were collected at each blood-draw timepoint. PBMCs were isolated from peripheral blood using a standard Ficoll-Paque protocol. RNA was extracted with TriZol from bulk PBMCs, CD4 and CD8 fractions, and dextramer-positive and dextramer-negative fractions. The V and J ends are trimmed by 7 bases and 9 bases, leaving 10 bases between them. CDR1 and CDR2 (MNHNY, SVGAGI) derive from the germline V gene (reference sequence). The cysteine opens and the phenylalanine closes a CDR3 of 11 amino acids. Only CDR3 DNA remains: 33 bases, in frame from the first base. This clonotype has ten or more counts. This clone's antigen is unknown. There are no base qualities to consult, and no much larger clone falls within one base. TCR cDNA was made using 5'RACE template switching, a step that added a universal primer site and unique molecular identifiers. cDNA synthesis was primed from both the TCR alpha and TCR beta constant segments. Library amplification used two PCR steps, and the second PCR step added sample barcodes and sequencing adapters. Sequencing of libraries was done on Illumina HiSeq 2500 (2x100 bp) or NovaSeq (2x150 bp). The paper's data handling went like this. MIGEC handled demultiplexing of reads and collapsing into UMI consensus sequences, while MiXCR performed V(D)J alignment. Vaccine-responding clonotypes were identified with edgeR using replicate PBMC samples, with FDR below 0.01 and a log2 fold change above 5 up to day 15 being required. Bulk clonotypes were assigned CD4 or CD8 identity according to which sequenced CD4 or CD8 repertoire held them at higher abundance. Using fastp at Q25 and MiXCR, TCRdb reprocessed the public reads and kept productive beta chains. All rows with the same CDR3 protein become a single entry with the most common DNA and genes. The V and J calls shown here were made by TCRdb, not taken from the authors' results. This sample holds about 500,000 distinct CDR3 sequences; less than 20% were observed only once. 15% to 20% of the sample rests with the top ten.

The rearranged segments are TRBV6-6 and TRBJ2-1; the D gene is perhaps TRBD1, from 6 matching bases. The material sequenced was PBMCs, taken 4 to 6 days after the first yellow fever vaccination. The sequence derives from a man between 18 and 35 years old who received the YFV17D yellow fever vaccine. The encoded CDR3 is CASTEGGEQFF. Here is the DNA: TGTGCCAGCACCGAAGGGGGTGAGCAGTTCTTC.